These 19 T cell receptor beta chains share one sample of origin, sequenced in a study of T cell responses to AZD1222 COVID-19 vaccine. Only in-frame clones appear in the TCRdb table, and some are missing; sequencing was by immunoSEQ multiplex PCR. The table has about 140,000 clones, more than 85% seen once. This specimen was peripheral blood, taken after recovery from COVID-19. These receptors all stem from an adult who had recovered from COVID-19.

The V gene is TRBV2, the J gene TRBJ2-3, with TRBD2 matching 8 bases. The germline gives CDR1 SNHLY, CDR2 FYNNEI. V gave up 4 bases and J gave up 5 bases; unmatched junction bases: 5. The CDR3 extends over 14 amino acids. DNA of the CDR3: TGTGCCAGCAGTGCGGAGCGGGAGAGAGATACGCAGTATTTT. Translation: CASSAERERDTQYF.

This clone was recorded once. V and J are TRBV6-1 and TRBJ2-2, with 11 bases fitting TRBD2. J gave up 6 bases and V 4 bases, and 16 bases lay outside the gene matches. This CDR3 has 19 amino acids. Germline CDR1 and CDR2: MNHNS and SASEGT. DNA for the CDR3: TGTGCCAGCAGTGCAACGGCTCTTAGCGGGAGGGCCCTGGCCGGGGAGCTGTTTTTT. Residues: CASSATALSGRALAGELFF.

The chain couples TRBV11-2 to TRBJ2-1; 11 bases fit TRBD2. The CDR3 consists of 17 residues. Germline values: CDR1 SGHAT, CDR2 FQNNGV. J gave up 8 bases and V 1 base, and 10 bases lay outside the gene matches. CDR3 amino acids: CASSLVSSGRLFHEQFF. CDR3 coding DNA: TGTGCCAGCAGCTTAGTCTCTAGCGGGAGGTTATTCCATGAGCAGTTCTTC. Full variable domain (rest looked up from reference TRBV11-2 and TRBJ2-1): EAGVAQSPRYKIIEKRQSVAFWCNPISGHATLYWYQQILGQGPKLLIQFQNNGVVDDSQLPKDRFSAERLKGVDSTLKIQPAKLEDSAVYLCASSLVSSGRLFHEQFFGPGTRLTVL.

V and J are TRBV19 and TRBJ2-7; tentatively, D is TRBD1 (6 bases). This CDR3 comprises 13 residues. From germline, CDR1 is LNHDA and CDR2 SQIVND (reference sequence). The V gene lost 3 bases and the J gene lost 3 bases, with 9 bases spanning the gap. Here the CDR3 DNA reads TGTGCCAGTAGTATGGGACAAGTCTACGAGCAGTACTTC. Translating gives CASSMGQVYEQYF.

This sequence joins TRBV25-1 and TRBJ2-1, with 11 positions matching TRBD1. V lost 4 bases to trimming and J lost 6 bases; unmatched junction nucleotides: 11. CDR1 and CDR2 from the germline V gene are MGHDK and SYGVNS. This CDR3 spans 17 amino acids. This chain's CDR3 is CASSGWTGTGGFNEQFF. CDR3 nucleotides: TGTGCCAGCAGTGGATGGACCGGGACAGGGGGTTTCAATGAGCAGTTCTTC.

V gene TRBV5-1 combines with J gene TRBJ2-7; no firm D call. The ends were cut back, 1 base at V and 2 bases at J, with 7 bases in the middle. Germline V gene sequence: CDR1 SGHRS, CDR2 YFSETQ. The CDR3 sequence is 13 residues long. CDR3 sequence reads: CASSLTSTYEQYF. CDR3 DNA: TGCGCCAGCAGCTTGACGTCCACCTACGAGCAGTACTTC.

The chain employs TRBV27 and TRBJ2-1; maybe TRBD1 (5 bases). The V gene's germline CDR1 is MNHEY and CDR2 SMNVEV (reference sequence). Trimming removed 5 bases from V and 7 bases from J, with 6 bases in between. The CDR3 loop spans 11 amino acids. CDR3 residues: CASSQGNEQFF. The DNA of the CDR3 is TGTGCCAGCAGTCAGGGTAATGAGCAGTTCTTC.

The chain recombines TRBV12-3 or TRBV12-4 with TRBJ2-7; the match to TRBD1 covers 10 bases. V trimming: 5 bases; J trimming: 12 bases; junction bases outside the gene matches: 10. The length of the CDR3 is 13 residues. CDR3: CASSRRTGGEWYF. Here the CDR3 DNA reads TGTGCCAGCAGTCGCCGGACAGGGGGGGAATGGTACTTC.

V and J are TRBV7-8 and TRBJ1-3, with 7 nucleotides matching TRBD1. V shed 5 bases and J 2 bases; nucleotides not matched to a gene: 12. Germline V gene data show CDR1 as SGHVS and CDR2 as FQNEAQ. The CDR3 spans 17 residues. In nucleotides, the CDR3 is TGTGCCAGCAGCACCAGGGGGTTACAGGGAACTGGAAACACCATATATTTT. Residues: CASSTRGLQGTGNTIYF.

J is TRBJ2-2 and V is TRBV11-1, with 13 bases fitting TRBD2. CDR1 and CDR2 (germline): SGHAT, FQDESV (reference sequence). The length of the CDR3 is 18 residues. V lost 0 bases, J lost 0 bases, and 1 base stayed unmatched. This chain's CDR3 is CASSLAGLAGSNTGELFF. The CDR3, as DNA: TGTGCCAGCAGCTTAGCGGGACTAGCGGGATCGAACACCGGGGAGCTGTTTTTT. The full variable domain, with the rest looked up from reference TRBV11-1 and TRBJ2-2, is EAEVAQSPRYKITEKSQAVAFWCDPISGHATLYWYRQILGQGPELLVQFQDESVVDDSQLPKDRFSAERLKGVDSTLKIQPAELGDSAMYLCASSLAGLAGSNTGELFFGEGSRLTVL.

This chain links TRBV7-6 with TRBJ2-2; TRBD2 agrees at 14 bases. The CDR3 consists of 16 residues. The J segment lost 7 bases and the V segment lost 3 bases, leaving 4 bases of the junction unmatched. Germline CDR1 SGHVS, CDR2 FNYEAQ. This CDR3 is CASSLGTSGSGGELFF. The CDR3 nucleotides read TGTGCCAGCAGCTTGGGGACTAGCGGGAGCGGCGGGGAGCTGTTTTTT. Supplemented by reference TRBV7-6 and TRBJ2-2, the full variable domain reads GAGVSQSPRYKVTKRGQDVALRCDPISGHVSLYWYRQALGQGPEFLTYFNYEAQQDKSGLPNDRFSAERPEGSISTLTIQRTEQRDSAMYRCASSLGTSGSGGELFFGEGSRLTVL.

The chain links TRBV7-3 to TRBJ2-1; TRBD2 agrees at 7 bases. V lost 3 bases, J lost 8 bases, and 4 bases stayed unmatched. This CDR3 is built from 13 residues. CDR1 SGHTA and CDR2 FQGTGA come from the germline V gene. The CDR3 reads CASSFGLDDEQFF. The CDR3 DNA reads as TGTGCCAGCAGCTTCGGACTAGACGATGAGCAGTTCTTC.

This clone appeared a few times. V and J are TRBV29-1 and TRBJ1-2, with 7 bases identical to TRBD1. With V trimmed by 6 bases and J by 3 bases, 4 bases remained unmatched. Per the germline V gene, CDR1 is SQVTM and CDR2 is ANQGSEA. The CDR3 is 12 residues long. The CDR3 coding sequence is TGCAGCGTGTCCGACAGGGACTATGGCTACACCTTC. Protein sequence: CSVSDRDYGYTF.

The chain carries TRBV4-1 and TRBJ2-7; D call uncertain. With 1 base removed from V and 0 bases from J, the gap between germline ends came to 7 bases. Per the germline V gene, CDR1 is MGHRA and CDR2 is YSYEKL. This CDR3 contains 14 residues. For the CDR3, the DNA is TGCGCCAGCAGCCAAGGGTATCTCTCCTACGAGCAGTACTTC. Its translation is CASSQGYLSYEQYF.

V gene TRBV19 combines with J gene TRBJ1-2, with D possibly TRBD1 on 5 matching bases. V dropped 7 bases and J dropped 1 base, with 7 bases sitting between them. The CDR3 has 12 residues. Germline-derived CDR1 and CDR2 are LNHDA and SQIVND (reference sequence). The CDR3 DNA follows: TGTGCCAGTAAGACAGTTAACTATGGCTACACCTTC. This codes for CASKTVNYGYTF.

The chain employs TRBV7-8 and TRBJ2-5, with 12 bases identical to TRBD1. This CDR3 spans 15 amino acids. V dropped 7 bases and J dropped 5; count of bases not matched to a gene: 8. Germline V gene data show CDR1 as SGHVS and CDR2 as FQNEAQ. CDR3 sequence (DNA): TGTGCCAGCAAGCGTGGGACAGGGGGCTTGGAGACCCAGTACTTC. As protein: CASKRGTGGLETQYF.

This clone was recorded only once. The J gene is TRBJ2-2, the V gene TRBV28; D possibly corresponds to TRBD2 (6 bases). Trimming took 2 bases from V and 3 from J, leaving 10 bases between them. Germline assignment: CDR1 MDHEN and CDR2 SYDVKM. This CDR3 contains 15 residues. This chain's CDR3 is CASSLGDSHTGELFF. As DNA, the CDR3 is TGTGCCAGCAGTTTAGGGGACTCACACACCGGGGAGCTGTTTTTT.

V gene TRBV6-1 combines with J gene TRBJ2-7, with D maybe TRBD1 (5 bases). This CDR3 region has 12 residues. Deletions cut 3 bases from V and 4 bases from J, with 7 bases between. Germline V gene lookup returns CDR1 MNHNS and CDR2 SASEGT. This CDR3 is CASSDRGYEQYF. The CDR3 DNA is TGTGCCAGCAGTGATAGGGGATACGAGCAGTACTTC.

For the CDR3, the DNA is TGTGCCAGCAGCCCTATACCGGCGGGGACAGGGGGCGAGTATGGCTACACCTTC. Translating gives CASSPIPAGTGGEYGYTF. The chain combines TRBV11-2 with TRBJ1-2; 12 bases match TRBD1. Germline V gene lookup returns CDR1 SGHAT and CDR2 FQNNGV. CDR3 length: 18 residues. Trimming cost V 5 bases and J 5 bases; bases outside gene matches: 15.